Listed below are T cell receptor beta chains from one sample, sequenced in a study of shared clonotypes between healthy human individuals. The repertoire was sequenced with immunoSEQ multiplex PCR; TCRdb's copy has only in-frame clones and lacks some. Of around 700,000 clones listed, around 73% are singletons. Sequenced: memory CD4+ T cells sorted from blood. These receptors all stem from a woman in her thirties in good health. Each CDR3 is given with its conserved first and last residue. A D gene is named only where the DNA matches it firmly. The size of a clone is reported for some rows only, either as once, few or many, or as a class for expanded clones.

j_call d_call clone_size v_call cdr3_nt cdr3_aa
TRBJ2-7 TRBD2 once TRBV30 TGTGCCTGGAGCCCACTCCCCCGGACTAGCGCGGGGTACGAGCAGTACTTC CAWSPLPRTSAGYEQYF
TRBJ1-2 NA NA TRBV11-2 TGTGCCAGCAGCTTAGGTCAGTTCTATGGCTACACCTTC CASSLGQFYGYTF
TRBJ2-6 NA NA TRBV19 TGTGCCAGTAGACAGGGCCCTGGGGCCAACGTCCTGACTTTC CASRQGPGANVLTF
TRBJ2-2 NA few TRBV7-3 TGTGCCAGCAGCTTACGCCGGGAGCTGTTTTTT CASSLRRELFF
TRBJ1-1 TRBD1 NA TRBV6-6 TGTGCCAGCATGGACAGGGTGGGGAACACTGAAGCTTTCTTT CASMDRVGNTEAFF
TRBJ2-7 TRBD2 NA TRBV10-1 TGCGCCAGCTCTCGTGGCGGGAGCTCCTACGAGCAGTACTTC CASSRGGSSYEQYF
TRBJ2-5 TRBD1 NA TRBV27 TGTGCCAGCAGTCGGACAGGGGGCAGCGAGACCCAGTACTTC CASSRTGGSETQYF
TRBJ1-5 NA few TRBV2 TGTGCCAGCAGTGATCAAAACCAGCCCCAGCATTTT CASSDQNQPQHF
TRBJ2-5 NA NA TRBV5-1 TGCGCCAGCAGCCCCTGGGGGTCCGCCGAGACCCAGTACTTC CASSPWGSAETQYF
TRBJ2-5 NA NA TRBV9 TGTGCCAGCAGCGGGTCCGCCGAGGAGACCCAGTACTTC CASSGSAEETQYF
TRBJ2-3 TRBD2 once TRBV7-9 TGTGCCAGCAGCTTAGGGGTGGGAGGGGCCACAGATACGCAGTATTTT CASSLGVGGATDTQYF
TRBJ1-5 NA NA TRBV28 TGTGCCAGCAGTTTCTCGGGAGGTAGCAATCAGCCCCAGCATTTT CASSFSGGSNQPQHF
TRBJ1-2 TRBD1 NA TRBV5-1 TGCGCCAGCAGCCCCGGGACAGCCTATGGCTACACCTTC CASSPGTAYGYTF
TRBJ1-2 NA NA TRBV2 TGTGCCAGCAGTGTGCAGGGATCAAACTATGGCTACACCTTC CASSVQGSNYGYTF
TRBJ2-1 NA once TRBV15 TGTGCCACCCGAGGGGGGAGGGCCCTCTACAATGAGCAGTTCTTC CATRGGRALYNEQFF
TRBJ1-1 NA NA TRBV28 TGTGCCAGCAGTCCGGGTCTTCGGGGTTGGGACACTGAAGCTTTCTTT CASSPGLRGWDTEAFF
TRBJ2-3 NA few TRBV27 TGTGCCAGCAGTTTTTATAGTCGTACAGATACGCAGTATTTT CASSFYSRTDTQYF
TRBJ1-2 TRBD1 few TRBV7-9 TGTGCCAGCAGCCAAGGGACAGGGGGCAAGAATGGCTACACCTTC CASSQGTGGKNGYTF
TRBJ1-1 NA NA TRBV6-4 TGTGCCAGCAGTACCGGGGCCGGGAGGCGGAACACTGAAGCTTTCTTT CASSTGAGRRNTEAFF
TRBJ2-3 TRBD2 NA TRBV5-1 TGCGCCAGCAGCTCCTTGGCTAGCGGGAGATCAGATACGCAGTATTTT CASSSLASGRSDTQYF
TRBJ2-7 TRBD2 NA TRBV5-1 TGCGCCAGCAGCCCGGGGTCCCAGGGAGGGGAGCAGTACTTC CASSPGSQGGEQYF
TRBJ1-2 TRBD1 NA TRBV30 TGTGCCTGGAGTAGGGACAGCCATGGAGGCTACACCTTC CAWSRDSHGGYTF
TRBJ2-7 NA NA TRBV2 TGTGCCAGCAGCTTTACCTACGAGCAGTACTTC CASSFTYEQYF
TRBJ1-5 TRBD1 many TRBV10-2 TGCGCCACAAGACAGGGTAGGGATCAGCCCCAGCATTTT CATRQGRDQPQHF
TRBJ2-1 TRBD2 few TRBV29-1 TGCAGCGGACGGGGACTAGCGGGAGGGCGGAGGGGCCAGAATGAGCAGTTCTTC CSGRGLAGGRRGQNEQFF
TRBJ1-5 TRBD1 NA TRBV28 TGTGCCAGCAGTTTATGGGGACAGGCAAGGGTGGGTCAGCCCCAGCATTTT CASSLWGQARVGQPQHF
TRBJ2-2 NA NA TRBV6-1 TGTGCCAGCAGGAGACTTTCCGCGAACACCGGGGAGCTGTTTTTT CASRRLSANTGELFF
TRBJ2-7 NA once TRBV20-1 TGCAGTGCTTGGGACCAAGCCGGGCAGTACTTC CSAWDQAGQYF
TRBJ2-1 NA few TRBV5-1 TGCGCCAGCAGCTCCGACCTGACCACAATCTACAATGAGCAGTTCTTC CASSSDLTTIYNEQFF
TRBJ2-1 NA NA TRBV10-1 TGCGCCAGCAGTTCAACGGGTAATGAGCAGTTCTTC CASSSTGNEQFF
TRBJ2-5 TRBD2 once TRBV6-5 TGTGCCAGTACCCCGGGACTAGCGGAACAATCCCAGTACTTC CASTPGLAEQSQYF
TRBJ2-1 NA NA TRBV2 TGTGCCAGCAGGGAAGGCCAGATTTACCACTATGAGCAGTTCTTC CASREGQIYHYEQFF
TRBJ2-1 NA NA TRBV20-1 TGCAGTGCTTTGGGCCTTGATGAGCAGTTCTTC CSALGLDEQFF
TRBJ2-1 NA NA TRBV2 TGTGCCAGCAGTGAACAGGGGATAGGTACAAATGAGCAGTTCTTC CASSEQGIGTNEQFF
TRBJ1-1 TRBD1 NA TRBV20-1 TGCAGTGCCCAGACAGGGCAAAGGGCTTTCTTT CSAQTGQRAFF
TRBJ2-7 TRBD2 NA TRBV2 TGTGCCAGCAGAGGGCGGGAGGGTAGGTACGAGCAGTACTTC CASRGREGRYEQYF
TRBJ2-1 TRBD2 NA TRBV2 TGTGCCAGCAGACTAGCGGCGTCCTACAATGAGCAGTTCTTC CASRLAASYNEQFF
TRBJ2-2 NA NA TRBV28 TGTGCCAGCAGTGACACCACTGGCGACACCGGGGAGCTGTTTTTT CASSDTTGDTGELFF
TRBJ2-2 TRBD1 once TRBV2 TGTGCCAGCAGTGTTGGGGACAGGGCGATATCGAACACCGGGGAGCTGTTTTTT CASSVGDRAISNTGELFF
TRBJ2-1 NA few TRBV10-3 TGTGCCATTGGGAGGGGACAAAATGAGCAGTTCTTC CAIGRGQNEQFF
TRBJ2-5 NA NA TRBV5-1 TGCGCCAGCAGCTTCACGCCCGCCCAGATAAGAGAGACCCAGTACTTC CASSFTPAQIRETQYF
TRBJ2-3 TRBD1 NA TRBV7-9 TGTGCCAGCAGCTTAGGACAGGGGGACACAGATACGCAGTATTTT CASSLGQGDTDTQYF
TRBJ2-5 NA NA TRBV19 TGTGCCAGTAGAAAGACAGATAAAGAGACCCAGTACTTC CASRKTDKETQYF
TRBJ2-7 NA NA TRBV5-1 TGCGCCAGCAGCTTGTCTTTCGGGTCCAGCTCCTACGAGCAGTACTTC CASSLSFGSSSYEQYF
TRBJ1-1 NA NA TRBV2 TGTGCCAGCAGTGTTCATTACACTGAAGCTTTCTTT CASSVHYTEAFF
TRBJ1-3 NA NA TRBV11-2 TGTGCCAGCAGCTTAGATCTCAGGCTGGGTGGAAACACCATATATTTT CASSLDLRLGGNTIYF
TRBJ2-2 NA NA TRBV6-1 TGTGCCAGCAGTCAAGCCGGGACCCCCCGGGCCGGGGAGCTGTTTTTT CASSQAGTPRAGELFF
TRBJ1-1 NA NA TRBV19 TGTGCCAGTAGTAATATGGGGGGCACTGAAGCTTTCTTT CASSNMGGTEAFF
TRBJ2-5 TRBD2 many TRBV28 TGTGCCAGCAGTTTCTGGACTAGCAACGAAGAGACCCAGTACTTC CASSFWTSNEETQYF
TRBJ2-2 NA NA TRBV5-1 TGCGCCAGCAGCTTGGGCGGAAGGGCTAACACCGGGGAGCTGTTTTTT CASSLGGRANTGELFF
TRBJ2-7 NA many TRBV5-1 TGCGCCAGCAGCTTCGACGGAAACTACGAGCAGTACTTC CASSFDGNYEQYF